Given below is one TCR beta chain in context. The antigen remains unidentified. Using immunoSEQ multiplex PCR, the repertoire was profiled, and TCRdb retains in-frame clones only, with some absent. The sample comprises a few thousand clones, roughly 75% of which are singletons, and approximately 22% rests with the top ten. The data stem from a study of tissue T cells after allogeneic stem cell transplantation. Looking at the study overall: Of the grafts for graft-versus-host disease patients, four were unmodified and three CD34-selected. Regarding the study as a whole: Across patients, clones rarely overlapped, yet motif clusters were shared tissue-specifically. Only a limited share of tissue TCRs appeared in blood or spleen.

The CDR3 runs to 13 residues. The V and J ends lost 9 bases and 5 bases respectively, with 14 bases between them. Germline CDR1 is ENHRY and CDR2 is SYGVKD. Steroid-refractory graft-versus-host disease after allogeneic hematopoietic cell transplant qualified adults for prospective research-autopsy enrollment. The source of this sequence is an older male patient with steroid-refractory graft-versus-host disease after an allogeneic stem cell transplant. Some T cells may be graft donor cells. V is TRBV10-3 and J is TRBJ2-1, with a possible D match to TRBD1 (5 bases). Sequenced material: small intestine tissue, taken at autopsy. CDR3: CAISGQENNEQFF. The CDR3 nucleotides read TGTGCCATATCTGGACAAGAGAACAATGAGCAGTTCTTC.